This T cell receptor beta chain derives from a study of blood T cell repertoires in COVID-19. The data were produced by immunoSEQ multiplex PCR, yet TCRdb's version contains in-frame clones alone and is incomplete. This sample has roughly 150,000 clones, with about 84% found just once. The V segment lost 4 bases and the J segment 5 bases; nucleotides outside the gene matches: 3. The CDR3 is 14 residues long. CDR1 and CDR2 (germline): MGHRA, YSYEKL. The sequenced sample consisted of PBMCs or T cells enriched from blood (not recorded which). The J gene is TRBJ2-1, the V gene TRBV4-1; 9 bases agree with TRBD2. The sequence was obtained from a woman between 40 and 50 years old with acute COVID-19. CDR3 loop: CASSLSGSHNEQFF. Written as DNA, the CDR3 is TGCGCCAGCAGCCTTAGCGGGAGTCACAATGAGCAGTTCTTC.